One sample yielded the 29 T cell receptor beta chains listed below, sequenced in a study of blood T cells in healthy people across ages (dated by TCRdb to between 2014 and 2016). Libraries were made using 5' RACE. TCRdb lists the instrument as Illumina HiSeq 2500. A second PCR of about 6 to 11 cycles was performed with a sample-barcoded 5' primer and a J-beta primer mix. TCRdb reprocessed the public reads (quality trimming at Q25 with fastp, clone calling with MiXCR) and kept in-frame beta chains. Entries that share a CDR3 protein sequence are merged under the most common genes and DNA. Across this sample there are about 1.8 million distinct CDR3 sequences, with just under 50% seen only once. The top ten clonotypes cover around 2.1% of the sample. Sequenced material: blood. The receptor set was obtained from a woman aged 40 to 50 in good health.

In DNA, the CDR3 is TGCGCCAGCAGCCCATCCCCAATCGACAGGGCTAATCAGCCCCAGCATTTT. Translation: CASSPSPIDRANQPQHF. The J gene is TRBJ1-5, the V gene TRBV4-1, with 7 bases identical to TRBD1. With V trimmed by 4 bases and J by 4 bases, 13 bases remained unmatched. CDR3 length equals 17 residues. CDR1 is MGHRA and CDR2 is YSYEKL in the germline V gene.

This clonotype was found a few times. The chain carries TRBV24-1 and TRBJ2-5; D is undetermined. V shed 3 bases and J shed 4 bases, with 11 bases lying between them. There are 14 residues in the CDR3. The germline V gene encodes CDR1 KGHDR and CDR2 SFDVKD. CDR3 sequence reads: CATSDEARRETQYF. The DNA of the CDR3 is TGTGCCACCAGTGATGAGGCCAGGCGAGAGACCCAGTACTTC.

The chain uses TRBV6-6 and TRBJ1-2; 7 bases fit TRBD1. CDR1 is MNHNY, CDR2 SVGAGI, per germline (reference sequence). Trimming took 2 bases from V and 2 from J; bases not matched to a gene: 11. The length of the CDR3 is 17 residues. CDR3 protein: CASSYRLLRDRNYGYTF. CDR3 DNA sequence: TGTGCCAGCAGTTACCGACTGCTCCGGGACAGAAACTATGGCTACACCTTC.

The chain joins TRBV7-9 to TRBJ2-1; TRBD1 aligns across 7 bases. Near its end, the DNA agrees better with TRBJ2-7, so the J call may be wrong. Germline CDR1 and CDR2: SEHNR and FQNEAQ (reference sequence). This CDR3 is 16 amino acids long. The CDR3 spells CASSSWTGAPYNEQYF. The CDR3 DNA is TGTGCCAGCAGCTCCTGGACAGGAGCCCCCTACAATGAGCAGTACTTC.

This chain connects TRBV4-2 to TRBJ1-4; 10 bases are shared with TRBD1. The trim removed 1 base at V and 7 bases at J, leaving 9 bases unmatched. The V gene's germline CDR1 is LGHNA and CDR2 YNFKEQ. The CDR3 runs 17 residues. The CDR3 sequence: CASSQVMGQGRGEKLFF. The CDR3 DNA is TGTGCCAGCAGCCAAGTAATGGGACAGGGGAGGGGTGAAAAACTGTTTTTT.

This clonotype has only a few counts. CDR3 nucleotides: TGTGCCAGCAGGGCAACCCTGGGACTAGCGGGATTGGGCGAGCAGTACTTC. Translated: CASRATLGLAGLGEQYF. The chain couples TRBV27 to TRBJ2-7; 13 nucleotides line up with TRBD2. Germline V gene lookup returns CDR1 MNHEY and CDR2 SMNVEV (reference sequence). The CDR3 is 17 residues long. V was pared by 6 bases and J by 6 bases, with 14 bases of the junction left unmatched.

This clonotype came up a few times. The V and J genes are TRBV4-3 and TRBJ2-5, with 12 bases that match TRBD1. The J segment lost 6 bases and the V segment lost 0 bases, leaving 8 bases of the junction unmatched. The germline CDR1 and CDR2 sequences are LGHNA and YSLEER. The CDR3 has 17 amino acids. DNA for the CDR3: TGCGCCAGCAGCCAAGACCCCCGAGGGACAGGGGGCCAGACCCAGTACTTC. It yields the protein CASSQDPRGTGGQTQYF.

A single count supports this clonotype. The J gene is TRBJ1-2, the V gene TRBV27, with 7 bases that match TRBD1. The CDR3 loop spans 13 amino acids. Looked up from germline, CDR1 is MNHEY and CDR2 is SMNVEV (reference sequence). Trimming at V came to 2 bases and at J to 8 bases, leaving 5 bases not matched to a gene. CDR3 coding DNA: TGTGCCAGCAGTTTAACGACAGGGCGCGGCTACACCTTC. Its translation: CASSLTTGRGYTF.

The J gene is TRBJ2-6, the V gene TRBV7-2; D unclear. The CDR3 has 16 residues. CDR1 is SGHTA, CDR2 FQGNSA, per germline. V was clipped by 5 bases and J by 1 base, with 12 bases between them. As DNA, the CDR3 is TGTGCCAGCAGCCGACAACAAGTATCTGGGGCCAACGTCCTGACTTTC. Translation gives CASSRQQVSGANVLTF.

This clonotype was recorded once. The chain couples TRBV9 to TRBJ2-3; 12 bases align to TRBD2. The germline V gene encodes CDR1 SGDLS and CDR2 YYNGEE. The CDR3 is 14 residues long. V shed 6 bases, J shed 6 bases, and the junction held 5 bases outside the gene matches. This chain's CDR3 is CASIEGTSGDTQYF. CDR3 DNA sequence: TGTGCCAGCATCGAAGGGACTAGCGGGGATACGCAGTATTTT.

Concerning this clonotype itself: A junction boundary mismatches the germline segment, possibly from a read error. The chain uses TRBV7-2 and TRBJ2-5; 7 bases are a match to TRBD2. Germline-derived CDR1 and CDR2 are SGHTA and FQGNSA. CDR3 length: 14 residues. This CDR3 is CASSLGVGGETRYF. DNA for the CDR3: TGTGCCAGCAGCTTAGGAGTGGGGGGGGAGACCCGGTACTTC.

This clonotype was observed a handful of times. The V gene is TRBV14, the J gene TRBJ2-7, with TRBD2 matching over 7 bases. The last part of the DNA fits TRBJ2-4 better; the J call may be wrong. Germline values: CDR1 SGHDN, CDR2 FVKESK. The CDR3 covers 14 residues. The CDR3 is CASSSLGRANIQYF. The DNA of the CDR3 is TGTGCCAGCAGCTCCCTGGGGAGGGCAAACATTCAGTACTTC.

The chain couples TRBV20-1 to TRBJ2-3; possible D gene TRBD2, 5 bases. The CDR3 totals 14 residues. Between the trimmed V and J ends, which lost 5 bases and 1 base, there was a span of 13 bases. CDR1 DFQATT and CDR2 SNEGSKA come from the germline V gene (reference sequence). The CDR3 region is CSAPQDGGTDTQYF. CDR3 bases: TGCAGTGCTCCGCAGGACGGGGGCACAGATACGCAGTATTTT.

The rearrangement links TRBV7-9 to TRBJ1-4; the match to TRBD1 covers 7 bases. The CDR3 spans 14 residues. Germline CDR1 and CDR2: SEHNR and FQNEAQ (reference sequence). V dropped 6 bases and J dropped 6; count of bases not matched to a gene: 7. This CDR3 is CASRPPTGDEKLFF. CDR3 DNA sequence: TGTGCCAGCAGGCCGCCCACAGGGGATGAAAAACTGTTTTTT. The full variable domain, with the rest looked up from reference TRBV7-9 and TRBJ1-4, is DTGVSQNPRHKITKRGQNVTFRCDPISEHNRLYWYRQTLGQGPEFLTYFQNEAQLEKSRLLSDRFSAERPKGSFSTLEIQRTEQGDSAMYLCASRPPTGDEKLFFGSGTQLSVL.

There are a few counts of this clonotype. The chain uses TRBV20-1 and TRBJ2-1; 12 bases line up with TRBD2. This CDR3 is 15 amino acids long. V dropped 5 bases and J dropped 5; count of bases not matched to a gene: 7. The V gene's germline CDR1 is DFQATT and CDR2 SNEGSKA (reference sequence). Written as DNA, the CDR3 is TGCAGTGCTTTAAGACTAGCGGGGGTTAACAATGAGCAGTTCTTC. This translates into CSALRLAGVNNEQFF.

The chain couples TRBV7-9 to TRBJ1-6; a weak D match, TRBD1 (6 bases). The V end was cut by 5 bases, the J end by 5 bases, with 10 bases between. This CDR3 is built from 14 residues. Germline V gene data show CDR1 as SEHNR and CDR2 as FQNEAQ (reference sequence). As DNA, the CDR3 is TGTGCCAGCAGCGAAGGACAGAATAATTCACCCCTCCACTTT. Amino acids: CASSEGQNNSPLHF. The entire variable domain, with the rest obtained from reference TRBV7-9 and TRBJ1-6, is as follows: DTGVSQNPRHKITKRGQNVTFRCDPISEHNRLYWYRQTLGQGPEFLTYFQNEAQLEKSRLLSDRFSAERPKGSFSTLEIQRTEQGDSAMYLCASSEGQNNSPLHFGNGTRLTVT.

This chain uses TRBV11-3 with TRBJ2-1; weak D call: TRBD1 (5 bases). CDR1 and CDR2 from the germline V gene are SGHNT and YENEEA. The CDR3 extends over 15 amino acids. V lost 0 bases and J 1 base, leaving 7 bases between the germline ends. This chain's CDR3 is CASSLDRQSYNEQFF. The CDR3 DNA follows: TGTGCCAGCAGCTTAGATCGACAGTCCTACAATGAGCAGTTCTTC.

This chain uses TRBV4-2 with TRBJ2-5; weak D call: TRBD2 (6 bases). The CDR3 contains 17 residues. Germline V gene data show CDR1 as LGHNA and CDR2 as YNFKEQ. Trimming removed 0 bases at V and 5 bases at J, with 19 bases between. The CDR3 sequence: CASSQEQYGGVEETQYF. CDR3 sequence (DNA): TGTGCCAGCAGCCAAGAGCAGTACGGCGGGGTCGAGGAGACCCAGTACTTC.

The table lists this clonotype with a few counts. This sequence joins TRBV4-2 and TRBJ2-1, with D perhaps being TRBD1 or TRBD2 (5 bases each). The ends were cut back, 2 bases at V and 5 bases at J, with 16 bases in the middle. The germline V gene has CDR1 LGHNA and CDR2 YNFKEQ. CDR3 length: 16 residues. Here the CDR3 DNA reads TGTGCCAGCAGCCAATGGGTCAGAGGGGACGACAATGAGCAGTTCTTC. Encoded protein: CASSQWVRGDDNEQFF.

The chain is built from TRBV20-1 and TRBJ2-4; D tentatively fits TRBD1 or TRBD2 (6 bases each). Germline V CDR1 and CDR2: DFQATT, SNEGSKA (reference sequence). The CDR3 runs 12 residues. V lost 7 bases to trimming and J lost 8 bases, with 15 bases between them. The CDR3 sequence is CSVTREGDIQYF. The CDR3 nucleotides are TGCAGTGTGACTAGAGAGGGGGACATTCAGTACTTC.

With regard to this clonotype: Its ends do not fully match the called genes, so a read error is possible. The chain employs TRBV4-1 and TRBJ2-1; 8 bases align to TRBD2. The CDR3 is made up of 14 amino acids. Germline V CDR1 and CDR2: MGHRA, YSYEKL. This CDR3 reads CASSQPGGYNERFF. CDR3 nucleotides: TGCGCCAGCAGCCAGCCGGGGGGGTACAATGAGCGGTTCTTC.

The chain joins TRBV6-2 or TRBV6-3 to TRBJ2-2; TRBD2 matches at 10 bases. This CDR3 has 16 residues. J lost 7 bases, V lost 2 bases, and 7 bases had no gene match. Germline loops: CDR1 MNHEY, CDR2 SVGEGT. The CDR3 coding sequence is TGTGCCAGCAGTTACCCCAGCGGGGGGGCCGTCGGGGAGCTGTTTTTT. It is translated as CASSYPSGGAVGELFF.

This sequence joins TRBV10-3 and TRBJ2-1; weak D call: TRBD2 (6 bases). Germline V gene data show CDR1 as ENHRY and CDR2 as SYGVKD. V was cut by 3 bases and J by 8 bases, with 8 bases left in between. The CDR3 consists of 12 residues. Here the CDR3 reads CAISDAGYEQFF. For the CDR3, the DNA is TGTGCCATCAGTGATGCGGGGTATGAGCAGTTCTTC.

As to this clonotype: One junction end disagrees with the germline gene, perhaps due to a read error. V gene TRBV5-1 combines with J gene TRBJ2-3; D remains ambiguous. The CDR3 runs 16 residues. The germline V gene encodes CDR1 SGHRS and CDR2 YFSETQ. CDR3 sequence: CVSSYNPGSMTDTQYF. The CDR3 bases are TGCGTCAGCAGCTACAACCCCGGAAGTATGACAGATACGCAGTATTTT.

V is TRBV20-1 and J is TRBJ1-6; D gene ambiguous. This CDR3 spans 13 amino acids. The germline gives CDR1 DFQATT, CDR2 SNEGSKA (reference sequence). The V and J ends lost 3 bases and 10 bases respectively, with 13 bases between them. CDR3 sequence (DNA): TGCAGTGCTAGCGCCGTTGTAGGGTCACCCCTCCACTTT. Protein: CSASAVVGSPLHF.

The J gene is TRBJ1-2, the V gene TRBV4-2; TRBD1 matches at 10 bases. With V trimmed by 10 bases and J by 3 bases, 17 bases remained unmatched. The CDR3 is made up of 17 amino acids. Germline V CDR1 and CDR2: LGHNA, YNFKEQ. The CDR3 coding sequence is TGTGCCACCGCCCAACCAGACAGGGGGCGCGGCGACTATGGCTACACCTTC. Protein sequence: CATAQPDRGRGDYGYTF.

This clonotype was observed a few times. The CDR3 sequence: CASRGLAGSFVEQYF. In nucleotides, the CDR3 is TGTGCCAGCAGGGGGCTAGCGGGGAGCTTTGTCGAGCAGTACTTC. The chain has TRBV6-6 and TRBJ2-7; the match to TRBD2 covers 9 bases. CDR3 length equals 15 residues. J was trimmed by 6 bases and V by 6 bases; bases with no gene match: 12. Germline V lookup: CDR1 MNHNY, CDR2 SVGAGI (reference sequence).

The CDR3 DNA reads as TGTGCCAGCAGCCACTCTCCTAGCGGGTACCAAGAGACCCAGTACTTC. Translation: CASSHSPSGYQETQYF. The chain combines TRBV3-1 with TRBJ2-5; 8 positions match TRBD2. Per the germline V gene, CDR1 is LGHDT and CDR2 is YNNKEL (reference sequence). The V gene end was trimmed by 3 bases and the J gene end by 0 bases; junction bases not matched to a gene: 6. This CDR3 is built from 16 residues.

The chain is built from TRBV4-2 and TRBJ2-5; D is unclear. This CDR3 region has 19 residues. Germline lookup yields CDR1 LGHNA and CDR2 YNFKEQ. Between the trimmed V and J ends, which lost 4 bases and 1 base, there was a span of 25 bases. CDR3 coding DNA: TGTGCCAGCAGCCCCCTTGGGCACCAAGAGGAAAGGCCCCAAGAGACCCAGTACTTC. The encoded protein is CASSPLGHQEERPQETQYF.